The sequence of this T cell receptor (beta chain) was determined in a study of T cell clones after liver transplantation. Background on the study: Tolerant meant at least one year fully off immunosuppression without liver enzymes above twice normal.

Sequenced by immunoSEQ multiplex PCR; TCRdb stores in-frame clones only, minus some. The sample lists some 70,000 clones, around 80% seen once, with about 0.64% in the top ten. Comment on this clone: Antigen: not known.

The CDR3 totals 13 residues. Trimming left V 4 bases short and J 4 bases short, with 10 bases between. Germline lookup yields CDR1 KGHSH and CDR2 LQKENI. Study-wide results and caveats: The donor-reactive repertoire was only partly measurable in a couple of subjects, lacking donor cells. Conclusions were preliminary, with small, heterogeneous patient groups.

This chain uses TRBV18 with TRBJ1-1; D may be TRBD1 (5 bases). The receptor was isolated from a human donor who received a liver transplant. The specimen was CD4+ T cells from blood, collected before liver transplant. In DNA form, the CDR3 reads TGTGCCAGCTCACAGGGACGGGCCACTGAAGCTTTCTTT. Translated, it gives CASSQGRATEAFF.